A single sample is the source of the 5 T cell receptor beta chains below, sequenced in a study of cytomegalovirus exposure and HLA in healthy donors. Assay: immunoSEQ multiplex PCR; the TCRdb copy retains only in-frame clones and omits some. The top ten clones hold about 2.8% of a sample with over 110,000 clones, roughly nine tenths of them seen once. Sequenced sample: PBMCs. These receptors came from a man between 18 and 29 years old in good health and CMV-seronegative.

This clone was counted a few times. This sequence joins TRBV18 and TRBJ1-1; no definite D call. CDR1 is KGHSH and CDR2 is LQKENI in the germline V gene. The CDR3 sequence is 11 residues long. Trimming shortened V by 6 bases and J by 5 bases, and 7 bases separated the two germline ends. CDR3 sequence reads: CASSLGTEAFF. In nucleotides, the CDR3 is TGTGCCAGCTCCCTAGGTACTGAAGCTTTCTTT.

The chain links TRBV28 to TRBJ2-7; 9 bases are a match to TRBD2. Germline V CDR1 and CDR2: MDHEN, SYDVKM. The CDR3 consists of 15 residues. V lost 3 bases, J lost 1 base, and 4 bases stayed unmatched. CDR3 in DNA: TGTGCCAGCAGTTTCAGAGCGGGGGGTTCCTACGAGCAGTACTTC. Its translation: CASSFRAGGSYEQYF.

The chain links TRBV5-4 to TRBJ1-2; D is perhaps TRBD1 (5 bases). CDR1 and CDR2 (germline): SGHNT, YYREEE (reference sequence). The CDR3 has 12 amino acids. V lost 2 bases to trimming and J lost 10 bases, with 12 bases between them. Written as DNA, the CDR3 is TGTGCCAGCAGCTTTCCGACAGATGACTACACCTTC. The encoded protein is CASSFPTDDYTF.

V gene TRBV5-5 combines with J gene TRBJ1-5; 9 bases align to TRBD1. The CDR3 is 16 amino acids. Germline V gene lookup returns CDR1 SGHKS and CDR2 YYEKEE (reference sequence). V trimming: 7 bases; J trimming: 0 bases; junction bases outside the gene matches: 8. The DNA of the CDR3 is TGTGCCAGCGGCCGAGGACAGGGGATTAGCAATCAGCCCCAGCATTTT. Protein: CASGRGQGISNQPQHF. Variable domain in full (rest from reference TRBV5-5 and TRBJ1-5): DAGVTQSPTHLIKTRGQQVTLRCSPISGHKSVSWYQQVLGQGPQFIFQYYEKEERGRGNFPDRFSARQFPNYSSELNVNALLLGDSALYLCASGRGQGISNQPQHFGDGTRLSIL.

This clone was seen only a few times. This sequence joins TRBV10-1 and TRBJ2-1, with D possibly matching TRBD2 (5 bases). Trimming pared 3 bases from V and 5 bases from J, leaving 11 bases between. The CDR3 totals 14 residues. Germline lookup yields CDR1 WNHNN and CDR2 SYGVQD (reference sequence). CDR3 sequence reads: CASSDGGSHNEQFF. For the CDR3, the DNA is TGCGCCAGCAGTGATGGCGGGTCCCACAATGAGCAGTTCTTC.